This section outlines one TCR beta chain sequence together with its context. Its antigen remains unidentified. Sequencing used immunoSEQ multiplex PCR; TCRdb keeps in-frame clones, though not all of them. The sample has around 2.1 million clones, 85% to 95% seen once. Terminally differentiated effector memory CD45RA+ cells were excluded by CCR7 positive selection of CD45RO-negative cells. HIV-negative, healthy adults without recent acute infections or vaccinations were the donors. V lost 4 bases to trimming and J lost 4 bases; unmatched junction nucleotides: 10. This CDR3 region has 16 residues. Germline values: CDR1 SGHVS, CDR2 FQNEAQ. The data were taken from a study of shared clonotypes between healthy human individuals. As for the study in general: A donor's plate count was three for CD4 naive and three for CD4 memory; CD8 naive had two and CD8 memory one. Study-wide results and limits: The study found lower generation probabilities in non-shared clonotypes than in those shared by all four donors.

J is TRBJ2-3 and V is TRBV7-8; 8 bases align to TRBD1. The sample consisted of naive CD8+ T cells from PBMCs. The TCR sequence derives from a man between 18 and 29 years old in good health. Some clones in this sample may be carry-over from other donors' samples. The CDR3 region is CASSSAGGEWADTQYF. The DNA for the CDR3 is TGTGCCAGCAGCTCAGCAGGGGGCGAGTGGGCAGATACGCAGTATTTT.